This entry is about one TCR beta chain. Its antigen remains unidentified. The sample comes from a study of T cell responses to AZD1222 COVID-19 vaccine. Overall study: Recipients boosted at about 4 weeks or about 12 weeks are pooled. Regarding the study as a whole: Clonal diversity was possibly underestimated, and white British individuals and females predominated among donors. Recipients of two AZD1222 doses showed rising Spike-specific TCR breadth and depth. There were repertoire samples only from the period after the peak T cell response.

The CDR3 has 17 amino acids. Germline V gene lookup returns CDR1 PRHDT and CDR2 FYEKMQ (reference sequence). Trimming took 5 bases from V and 3 from J; bases not matched to a gene: 14. Clones were sequenced by immunoSEQ multiplex PCR, and TCRdb holds only the in-frame ones, with some missing. Of roughly 120,000 clones listed, 88% were seen once; the top ten hold 3.5% to 4.5%. The receptor's source is an adult in good health. Sequenced material: peripheral blood, taken on day 0 of AZD1222 vaccination. This chain connects TRBV13 to TRBJ2-7, with TRBD2 matching over 9 bases. CDR3 sequence: CASSPRKVAGVLYEQYF. The CDR3 bases are TGTGCCAGCAGCCCCCGGAAGGTAGCGGGGGTTCTCTACGAGCAGTACTTC.